The TCR beta chain under discussion was sequenced for a study of OX40 agonist ivuxolimab in advanced cancers. In the study overall: The costimulatory receptor OX40 (CD134) was targeted by ivuxolimab, a fully human IgG2 agonistic monoclonal antibody. The dose-escalation cohort was approximately 83% male with a mean age of about 58 years, ranging from about 20 to 85. Intravenous ivuxolimab was administered to patients every 2 weeks at six dose levels: 0.01, 0.1, 0.3, 1.5, 3 and 10 mg/kg. Prior anti-PD-1, anti-PD-L1 or anti-CTLA-4 therapy was permitted, and checkpoint inhibitors had been received by less than 45% of dose-escalation patients. Of the roughly 52 patients in dose escalation, 19 had hepatocellular carcinoma, some 15 had melanoma, 9 had renal cell carcinoma and 9 had head and neck cancer. Peripheral TCRbeta sequencing aimed to test whether ivuxolimab altered TCR sequence diversity and caused clonal T-cell expansion. The monotherapy dose-escalation portion (N of about 52 patients) of the phase I ivuxolimab trial is reported in the paper. Partial responses occurred in three dose-escalation patients, of whom one had hepatocellular carcinoma and two had cutaneous melanoma. What the study reported, not specific to this receptor: Low levels of normalized T-cell clonal expansion were also seen in some patients who did not respond. After ivuxolimab, CD8+ T cells had more expanded clones than CD4+ T cells on average. In partial responders in the 0.1-3.0 mg/kg groups, normalized peripheral clonal expansion was found to be among the lowest, especially among CD8+ T cells. At doses of 0.1 to 3.0 mg/kg, clonal expansion of both CD4+ and CD8+ T cells in blood was seen between baseline and week 6. The antigen specificity of the peripheral T cells that underwent clonal expansion was not determined.

This clone was observed a few times. Its target antigen remains unknown. The record has no base qualities; no much larger clone is one base away. For sequencing of the TCRbeta CDR3 region, genomic DNA was extracted from the sorted cells. The immunoSEQ Assay was used for sequencing of TCRbeta CDR3 regions. This immuneACCESS table, as held by TCRdb, lists in-frame sequences with V and J called but not all clones. Of the missing ones, under half trace to an unresolved V gene in checked studies; the others have no known cause. Recorded for this sample are around 110,000 clones; 90% of them occurred a single time. The ten largest clones capture approximately 0.48% of the sample. Patients with autoimmune disease history or receiving systemic immunosuppression were excluded from the trial. Peripheral blood for TCR sequencing was drawn from every dose cohort at baseline, at cycle 4 day 1 and at cycle 7 day 1. Samples were obtained from an open-label, multicenter, first-in-human phase I dose-escalation trial of ivuxolimab. Adults with locally advanced or metastatic head and neck squamous cell, hepatocellular, melanoma or renal cell carcinoma were enrolled in the trial. CD4+ and CD8+ T cells were sorted separately from peripheral blood before TCR sequencing.

In the germline V gene (reference sequence), CDR1 corresponds to SEHNR and CDR2 to FQNEAQ. Inclusive of the bounding cysteine and phenylalanine, the CDR3 is 14 residues long. Only the CDR3 region is kept as DNA, spanning 42 bases read in frame from base 1. The trim is 3 bases for V and 0 bases for J, with a gap of 7 bases between the germline ends. The clonotype was recovered from an adult with an advanced solid tumor such as melanoma, head and neck, liver or kidney cancer. The specimen comprised CD4+ or CD8+ T cells sorted from blood, sampled in a trial of the OX40 agonist ivuxolimab. Here the chain combines TRBV7-9 and TRBJ2-3, with the D gene uncertain. The bases read TGTGCCAGCAGCTTCGTCGACAGCACAGATACGCAGTATTTT. Translated, this gives CASSFVDSTDTQYF.